This T cell receptor (beta chain) was sequenced during a study of blood T cell repertoires in COVID-19. Authors' methods: The authors estimated nucleated cell counts from reference gene primer amplification. Data came from immunoSEQ multiplex PCR; TCRdb stores just in-frame clones and leaves some out. Clone size and V and J calls were adopted from that table, with D and trimming inferred from the DNA. This sample has some 230,000 clones, with 80% to 90% found just once. V lost 4 bases and J 3 bases, leaving 16 bases between the germline ends. Germline V gene sequence: CDR1 SGHRS, CDR2 YFSETQ. CDR3 length equals 15 residues.

The sequencing input was peripheral blood. The chain uses TRBV5-1 and TRBJ1-1, with D perhaps TRBD1 (5 bases). The receptor was derived from a woman between 55 and 75 years old who had recovered from COVID-19. The CDR3 region is CASSPDGAGYTEAFF. The CDR3, as DNA: TGCGCCAGCAGCCCGGATGGGGCAGGGTACACTGAAGCTTTCTTT.